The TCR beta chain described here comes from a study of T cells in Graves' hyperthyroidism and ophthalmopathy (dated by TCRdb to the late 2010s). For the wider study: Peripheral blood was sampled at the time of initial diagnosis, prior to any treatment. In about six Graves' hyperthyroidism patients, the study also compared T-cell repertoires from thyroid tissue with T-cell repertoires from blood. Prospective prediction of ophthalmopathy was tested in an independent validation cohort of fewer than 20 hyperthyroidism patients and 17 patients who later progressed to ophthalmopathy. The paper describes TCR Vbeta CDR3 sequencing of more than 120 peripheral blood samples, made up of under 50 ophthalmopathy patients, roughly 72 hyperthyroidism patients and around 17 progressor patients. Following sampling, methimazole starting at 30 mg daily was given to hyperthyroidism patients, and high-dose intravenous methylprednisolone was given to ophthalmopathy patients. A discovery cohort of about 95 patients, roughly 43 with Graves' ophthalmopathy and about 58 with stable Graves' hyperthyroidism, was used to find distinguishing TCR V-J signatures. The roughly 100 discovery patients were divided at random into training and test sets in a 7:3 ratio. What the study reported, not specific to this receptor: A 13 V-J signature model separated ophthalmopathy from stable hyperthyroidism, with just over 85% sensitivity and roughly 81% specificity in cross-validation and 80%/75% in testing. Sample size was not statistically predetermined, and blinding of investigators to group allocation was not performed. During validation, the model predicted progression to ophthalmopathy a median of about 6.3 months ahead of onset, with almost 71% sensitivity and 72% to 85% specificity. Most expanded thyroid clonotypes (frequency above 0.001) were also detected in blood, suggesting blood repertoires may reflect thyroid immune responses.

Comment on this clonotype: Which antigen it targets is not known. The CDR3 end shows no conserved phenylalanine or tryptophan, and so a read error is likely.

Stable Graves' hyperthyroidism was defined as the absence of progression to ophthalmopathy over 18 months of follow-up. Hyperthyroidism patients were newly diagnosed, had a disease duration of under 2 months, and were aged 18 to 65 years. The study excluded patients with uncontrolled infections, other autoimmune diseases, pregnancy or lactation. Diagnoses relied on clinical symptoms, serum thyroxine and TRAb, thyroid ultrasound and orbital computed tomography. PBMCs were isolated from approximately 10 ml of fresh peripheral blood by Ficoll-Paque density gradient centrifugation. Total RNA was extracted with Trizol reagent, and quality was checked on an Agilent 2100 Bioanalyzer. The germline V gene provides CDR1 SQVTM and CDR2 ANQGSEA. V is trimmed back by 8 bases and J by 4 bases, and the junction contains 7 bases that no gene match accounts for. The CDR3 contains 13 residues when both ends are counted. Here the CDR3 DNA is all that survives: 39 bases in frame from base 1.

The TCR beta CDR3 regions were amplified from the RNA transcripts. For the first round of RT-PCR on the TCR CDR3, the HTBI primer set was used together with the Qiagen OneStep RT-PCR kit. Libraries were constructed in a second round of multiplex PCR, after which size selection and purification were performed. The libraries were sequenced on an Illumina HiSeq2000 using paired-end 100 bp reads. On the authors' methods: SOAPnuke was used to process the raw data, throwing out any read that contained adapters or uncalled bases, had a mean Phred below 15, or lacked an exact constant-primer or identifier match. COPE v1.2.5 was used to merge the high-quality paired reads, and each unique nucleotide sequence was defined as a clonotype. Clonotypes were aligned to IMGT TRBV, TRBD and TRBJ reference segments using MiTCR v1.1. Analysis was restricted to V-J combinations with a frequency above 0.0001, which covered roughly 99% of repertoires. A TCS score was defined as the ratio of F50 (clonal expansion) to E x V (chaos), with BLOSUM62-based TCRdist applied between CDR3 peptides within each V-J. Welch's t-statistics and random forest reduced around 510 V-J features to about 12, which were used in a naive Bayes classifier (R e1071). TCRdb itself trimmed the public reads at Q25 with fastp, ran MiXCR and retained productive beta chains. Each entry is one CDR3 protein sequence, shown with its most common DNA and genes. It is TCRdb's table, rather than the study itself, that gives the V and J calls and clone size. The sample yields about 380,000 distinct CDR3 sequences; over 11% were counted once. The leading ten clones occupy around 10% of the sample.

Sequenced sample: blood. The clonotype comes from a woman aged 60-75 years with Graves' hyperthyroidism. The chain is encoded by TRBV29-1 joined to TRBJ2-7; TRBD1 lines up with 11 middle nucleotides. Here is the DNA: TGCAGCATTCGGACAGGGGGCGGATACGAGCAGTACCTC. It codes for CSIRTGGGYEQYL.